These 5 T cell receptor beta chains were sequenced from one sample in a study of T cells in Graves' hyperthyroidism and ophthalmopathy. From RNA transcripts, TCR beta CDR3 regions were amplified. TCR CDR3 regions were first amplified by RT-PCR with HTBI primers. TCRdb processed the multiplex PCR reads anew with MiXCR; each CDR3 protein has one entry. The table has 500,000 or so distinct CDR3 sequences, roughly 15% seen once. The source material was blood. The receptor source for this set is a woman aged 18-29 years with Graves' ophthalmopathy.

This clonotype was seen more than once but under ten times. The J gene is TRBJ2-1, the V gene TRBV11-3; D might be TRBD1 (6 bases). CDR1 SGHNT and CDR2 YENEEA come from the germline V gene. The V end lost 1 base, the J end lost 9 bases, and 10 bases lay between the germline ends. There are 13 residues in the CDR3. The CDR3 loop is CASSLAQGFEQFF. DNA of the CDR3: TGTGCCAGCAGCTTAGCCCAGGGGTTTGAGCAGTTCTTC.

This clonotype appeared many times. The chain carries TRBV28 and TRBJ1-2; D call uncertain. V shed 3 bases and J shed 4 bases, with 9 bases lying between them. The germline gives CDR1 MDHEN, CDR2 SYDVKM. The length of the CDR3 is 13 residues. The DNA of the CDR3 is TGTGCCAGCAGTTTCGGCAGGAGCTATGGCTACACCTTC. Translating gives CASSFGRSYGYTF.

This clonotype was seen ten or more times. The chain couples TRBV10-3 to TRBJ2-4; the D gene could be TRBD1 or TRBD2 (5 bases each). The CDR3 totals 15 residues. CDR1 is ENHRY and CDR2 is SYGVKD in the germline V gene. V was trimmed by 6 bases and J by 2 bases, leaving 14 bases between them. CDR3 nucleotides: TGTGCCATCAGGGGGCCAGGGAGAACCAAAAACATTCAGTACTTC. Its translation is CAIRGPGRTKNIQYF.

The V and J genes are TRBV9 and TRBJ1-2, with D maybe TRBD1 (5 bases). Per germline, CDR1 SGDLS and CDR2 YYNGEE. V lost 4 bases and J lost 1, with 17 bases in between. There are 16 residues in the CDR3. CDR3 in amino acids: CASSPLPGTDNYGYTF. In nucleotides, the CDR3 is TGTGCCAGCAGCCCATTACCCGGGACGGATAACTATGGCTACACCTTC.

Turning to this clonotype: Just one base apart from a much larger clone, this may be a read error. The chain has TRBV28 and TRBJ1-1, with D unresolved. The CDR3 runs 14 residues. The germline gives CDR1 MDHEN, CDR2 SYDVKM. CDR3 in DNA: TGTGCCAGCAGTTTAAGGACGTTGAACACTGTAGCTTTCTTT. Protein sequence: CASSLRTLNTVAFF.